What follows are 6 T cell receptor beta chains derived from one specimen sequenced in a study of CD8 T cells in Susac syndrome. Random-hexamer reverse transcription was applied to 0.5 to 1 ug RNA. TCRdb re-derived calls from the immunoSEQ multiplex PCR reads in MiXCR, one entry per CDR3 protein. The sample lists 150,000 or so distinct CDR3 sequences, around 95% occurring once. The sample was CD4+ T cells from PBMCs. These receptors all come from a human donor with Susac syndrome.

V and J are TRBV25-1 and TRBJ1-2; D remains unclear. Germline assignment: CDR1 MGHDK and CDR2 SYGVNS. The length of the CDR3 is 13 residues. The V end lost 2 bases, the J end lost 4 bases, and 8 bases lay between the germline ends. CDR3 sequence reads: CASSEVLGYGYTF. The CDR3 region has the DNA TGTGCCAGCAGTGAAGTTCTGGGCTATGGCTACACCTTC.

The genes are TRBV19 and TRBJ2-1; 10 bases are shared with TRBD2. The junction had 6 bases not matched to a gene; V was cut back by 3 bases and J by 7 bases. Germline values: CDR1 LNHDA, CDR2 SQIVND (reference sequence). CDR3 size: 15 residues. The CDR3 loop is CASSIRLAGDNEQFF. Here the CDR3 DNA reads TGTGCCAGTAGTATTCGCCTAGCGGGAGATAATGAGCAGTTCTTC.

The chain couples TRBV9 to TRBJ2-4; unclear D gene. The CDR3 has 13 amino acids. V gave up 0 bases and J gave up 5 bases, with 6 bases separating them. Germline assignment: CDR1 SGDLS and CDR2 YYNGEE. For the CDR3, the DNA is TGTGCCAGCAGCGTAGACTTCGAAAACATTCAGTACTTC. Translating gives CASSVDFENIQYF. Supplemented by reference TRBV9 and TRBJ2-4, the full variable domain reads DSGVTQTPKHLITATGQRVTLRCSPRSGDLSVYWYQQSLDQGLQFLIQYYNGEERAKGNILERFSAQQFPDLHSELNLSSLELGDSALYFCASSVDFENIQYFGAGTRLSVL.

The CDR3 DNA is TGTGCCAGCAGCCAACCTAGCGGTGAGACCCAGTACTTC. This translates into CASSQPSGETQYF. The rearrangement uses TRBV4-2 and TRBJ2-5; 7 bases align to TRBD2. The CDR3 has 13 amino acids. V was clipped by 2 bases and J by 5 bases; unmatched bases: 2. The germline CDR1 and CDR2 sequences are LGHNA and YNFKEQ.

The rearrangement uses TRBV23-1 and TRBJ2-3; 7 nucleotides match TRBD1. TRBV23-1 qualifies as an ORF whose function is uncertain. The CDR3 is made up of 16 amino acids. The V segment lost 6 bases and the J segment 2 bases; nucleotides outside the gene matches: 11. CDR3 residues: CASSLRGLHYTDTQYF. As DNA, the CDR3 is TGCGCCAGCAGCCTGAGGGGGCTCCATTACACAGATACGCAGTATTTT.

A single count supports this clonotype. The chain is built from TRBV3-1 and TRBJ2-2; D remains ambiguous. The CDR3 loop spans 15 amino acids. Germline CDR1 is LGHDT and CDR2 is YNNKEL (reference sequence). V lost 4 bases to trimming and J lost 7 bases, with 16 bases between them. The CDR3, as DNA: TGTGCCAGCAGCCCTCCCCGGACCCCGATCGGGGAGCTGTTTTTT. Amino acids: CASSPPRTPIGELFF.